The T cell receptor (beta chain) under discussion was sequenced for a study of blood T cell repertoires in COVID-19. For the study at large: From the United States, Italy and Spain came samples of acute and convalescent COVID-19. PBMCs, B-cell-depleted T cells, or T cells provided the cDNA or gDNA that made up the material.

Germline CDR1 is SGHTA and CDR2 is FQGNSA. This CDR3 comprises 15 residues. The V and J ends lost 4 bases and 1 base, in that order; junction bases with no gene match: 2. TCRdb keeps only in-frame clones here, not all; method: immunoSEQ multiplex PCR. This sample has tens of thousands of clones, with roughly 80% found just once. This sequence was found in a human donor in a cohort sampled during active COVID-19. Sequencing was carried out using peripheral blood. The chain carries TRBV7-2 and TRBJ1-4; 8 bases line up with TRBD1. Here the CDR3 DNA reads TGTGCCAGCAGCTCCGGACAGGGAACTAATGAAAAACTGTTTTTT. It is translated as CASSSGQGTNEKLFF.